A selection of T cell receptor beta chains follows, all from one sample in a study of blood T cell repertoires in COVID-19. Produced via immunoSEQ multiplex PCR; TCRdb's table is partial and in-frame only. The repertoire holds 200,000 to 250,000 clones, with about four fifths as singletons. Material for sequencing was PBMCs or T cells enriched from blood (not recorded which). These TCRs come from a woman aged 35 to 49 with acute COVID-19. CDR3s leave out the opening cysteine and the closing phenylalanine or tryptophan. The order of the fields is J gene, V gene, CDR3 protein.

TRBJ1-1 TRBV3-1/TRBV3-2 ASSQVTGKPEAF
TRBJ1-1 TRBV27 ASSFYGTGRPTEAF
TRBJ1-6 TRBV5-1 ASSSSGTNSPLH
TRBJ2-5 TRBV6-5 ASSLDRAQETQY
TRBJ2-7 TRBV7-2 ASSLRMGHPPAEQY
TRBJ2-1 TRBV29-1 SVVGDVWNEQF
TRBJ2-5 TRBV28 ASSAPSGREETQY
TRBJ1-2 TRBV29-1 SVIRGGTYGYT
TRBJ2-2 TRBV29-1 SVEVGAVQDTGELF
TRBJ2-1 TRBV3-1/TRBV3-2 ASSRSGGAYNEQF
TRBJ2-2 TRBV11-2 ASSLRDTGELF
TRBJ2-3 TRBV20-1 SVEGTDTQY
TRBJ2-2 TRBV9 ASSVDSWGETGELF
TRBJ2-1 TRBV6-5 ASTRTGGPYNEQF
TRBJ2-1 TRBV7-2 ASTPPIHNEQF
TRBJ1-1 TRBV27 ASSLSPRHEAF
TRBJ2-7 TRBV4-2 ASSQESSLRGQY
TRBJ2-7 TRBV5-1 ASSRDSTNSYEQY